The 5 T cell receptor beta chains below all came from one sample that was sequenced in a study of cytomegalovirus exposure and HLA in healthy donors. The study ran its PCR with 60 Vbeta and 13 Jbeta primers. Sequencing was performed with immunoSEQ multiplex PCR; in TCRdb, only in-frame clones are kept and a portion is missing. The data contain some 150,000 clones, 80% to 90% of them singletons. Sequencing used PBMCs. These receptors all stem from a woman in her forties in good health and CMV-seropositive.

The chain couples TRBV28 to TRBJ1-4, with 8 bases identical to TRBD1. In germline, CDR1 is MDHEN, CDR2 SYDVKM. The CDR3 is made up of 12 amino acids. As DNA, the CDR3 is TGTGCTGGGAACAGGGGGGATGAAAAACTGTTTTTT. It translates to CAGNRGDEKLFF.

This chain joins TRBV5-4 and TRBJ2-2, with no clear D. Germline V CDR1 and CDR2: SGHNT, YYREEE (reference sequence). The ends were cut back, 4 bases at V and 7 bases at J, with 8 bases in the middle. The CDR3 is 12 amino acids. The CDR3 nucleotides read TGTGCCAGCAGCGTGAGAAGCGGGGAGCTGTTTTTT. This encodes CASSVRSGELFF.

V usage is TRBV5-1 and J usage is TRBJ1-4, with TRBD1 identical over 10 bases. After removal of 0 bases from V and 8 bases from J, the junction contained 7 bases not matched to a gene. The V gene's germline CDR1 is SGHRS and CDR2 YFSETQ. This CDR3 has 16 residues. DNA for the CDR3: TGCGCCAGCAGCTTGGGTCCGGGACAGGGGCAAGAAAAACTGTTTTTT. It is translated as CASSLGPGQGQEKLFF.

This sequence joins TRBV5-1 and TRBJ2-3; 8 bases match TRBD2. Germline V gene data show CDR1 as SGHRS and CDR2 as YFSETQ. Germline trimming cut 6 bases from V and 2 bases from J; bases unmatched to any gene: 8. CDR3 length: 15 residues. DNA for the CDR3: TGCGCCAGCACCGAGCGACTAGCGAACACAGATACGCAGTATTTT. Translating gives CASTERLANTDTQYF. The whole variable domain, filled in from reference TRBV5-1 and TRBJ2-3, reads KAGVTQTPRYLIKTRGQQVTLSCSPISGHRSVSWYQQTPGQGLQFLFEYFSETQRNKGNFPGRFSGRQFSNSRSEMNVSTLELGDSALYLCASTERLANTDTQYFGPGTRLTVL.

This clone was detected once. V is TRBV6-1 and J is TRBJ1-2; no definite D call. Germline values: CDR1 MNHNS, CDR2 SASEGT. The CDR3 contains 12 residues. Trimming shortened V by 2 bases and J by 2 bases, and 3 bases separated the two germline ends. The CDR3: CASSERNYGYTF. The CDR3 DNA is TGTGCCAGCAGTGAACGGAACTATGGCTACACCTTC.